Described below is a single TCR beta chain sequence and its context. Its antigen remains unidentified. The V segment lost 1 base and the J segment 8 bases; nucleotides outside the gene matches: 8. This CDR3 is 15 amino acids long. The germline gives CDR1 SGHVS, CDR2 FQNEAQ. This entry is derived from a study of cytomegalovirus exposure and HLA in healthy donors. Study results and caveats: The classifier was said to identify cytomegalovirus status with high specificity and sensitivity.

Primers included in the PCR were 60 Vbeta and 13 Jbeta primers. Sequencing used immunoSEQ multiplex PCR; TCRdb keeps in-frame clones, though not all of them. The table lists around 160,000 clones, approximately 71% of them singletons. The V gene is TRBV7-8, the J gene TRBJ1-5, with TRBD1 identical over 7 bases. The receptor comes from a male donor in good health and CMV-seronegative. The material sequenced was PBMCs. CDR3 in DNA: TGTGCCAGCAGCTTAGAATACAGGGGTTCAGAGCCCCAGCATTTT. It codes for CASSLEYRGSEPQHF.